This TCR beta chain was captured by sequencing in a study of tumor-infiltrating lymphocytes in oesophageal squamous cell carcinoma (dated by TCRdb to 2016 to 2018). The CDR3 has 17 amino acids, counting the end cysteine and phenylalanine. Of the read, only the CDR3 DNA is kept; its 51 bases are in frame from base 1. The germline V gene supplies CDR1 SGHVT and CDR2 SQSDAQ. Concerning this clonotype itself: Its antigen remains unidentified. No much larger clone exists at a distance of one base, and base qualities are not known.

Receptor libraries were prepared by PCR. Sequencing instrument: Illumina HiSeq 2000. The public sequencing data were trimmed at Q25 with fastp and processed into clonotypes with MiXCR by TCRdb, which kept only in-frame beta chains. Identical CDR3 proteins give one entry, which carries the most common genes and DNA. Counted in this sample were 9,500 to 11,000 distinct CDR3 sequences; roughly 58% of them appeared once. The ten largest clonotypes hold approximately 42% of the sample. Sequencing was carried out using esophageal tumor tissue. The chain employs TRBV7-4 and TRBJ2-7; the D segment might be TRBD1 or TRBD2, since each matches 5 bases. The tail of the sequence fits TRBJ2-1 better, so the J call may be wrong. The TCR comes from a female donor with esophageal squamous cell carcinoma. Here the CDR3 is given as CASSLGTRGRGAHEQFF. In nucleotides, the sequence is TGTGCCAGCAGCTTAGGGACACGGGGCAGAGGGGCACATGAGCAGTTCTTC.